These T cell receptor beta chains were read from a single sample in a study of blood T cell repertoires in COVID-19. Profiled with immunoSEQ multiplex PCR; TCRdb holds only in-frame clones, not every one. This table has around 400,000 clones, roughly nine tenths appearing once. Material: peripheral blood. These receptors came from a man aged 35 to 55 with acute or convalescent COVID-19. The CDR3 runs from the conserved cysteine through the conserved F or W.

v_call: TRBV7-9
j_call: TRBJ1-1
cdr3_aa: CASSFRAGGRNTEAFF

v_call: TRBV24-1
j_call: TRBJ2-1
cdr3_aa: CATSEPGQGYNEQFF

v_call: TRBV20-1
j_call: TRBJ2-1
cdr3_aa: CSASVVGDVQGQFF

v_call: TRBV5-4
j_call: TRBJ1-2
cdr3_aa: CASSSGQDGYTF

v_call: TRBV7-2
j_call: TRBJ2-2
cdr3_aa: CASSLVGLAGTGELFF

v_call: TRBV6-5
j_call: TRBJ2-7
cdr3_aa: CASSWGRGRYEQYF

v_call: TRBV6-1
j_call: TRBJ1-4
cdr3_aa: CASSDQERGRTGVNEKLFF

v_call: TRBV7-9
j_call: TRBJ2-7
cdr3_aa: CASSLGKYEQYF

v_call: TRBV9
j_call: TRBJ2-2
cdr3_aa: CASSVAGGAGTGELFF

v_call: TRBV21-1
j_call: TRBJ1-2
cdr3_aa: CASSKSPSRAAYGYTF

v_call: TRBV2
j_call: TRBJ1-6
cdr3_aa: CASNSRTGQGDSPLHF

v_call: TRBV25-1
j_call: TRBJ1-1
cdr3_aa: CASTRTGNTEAFF

v_call: TRBV6-6
j_call: TRBJ2-7
cdr3_aa: CASSYAGQGSYEQYF

v_call: TRBV19
j_call: TRBJ2-5
cdr3_aa: CASSTQETQYF

v_call: TRBV7-3
j_call: TRBJ2-1
cdr3_aa: CASSTNVPGLAYNEQFF

v_call: TRBV12-3/TRBV12-4
j_call: TRBJ1-2
cdr3_aa: CASSPGRNYGYTF

v_call: TRBV27
j_call: TRBJ2-7
cdr3_aa: CASSLATGYEQYF

v_call: TRBV10-3
j_call: TRBJ1-2
cdr3_aa: CAIKGAADGYTF

v_call: TRBV7-3
j_call: TRBJ2-3
cdr3_aa: CASSLSLAGVGSTDTQYF

v_call: TRBV28
j_call: TRBJ2-3
cdr3_aa: CASSWTGNTDTQYF

v_call: TRBV11-2
j_call: TRBJ1-2
cdr3_aa: CASSLDLGGVGYTF

v_call: TRBV2
j_call: TRBJ2-5
cdr3_aa: CASSQLLAAETQYF

v_call: TRBV2
j_call: TRBJ1-4
cdr3_aa: CASSPNRVLREKLFF

v_call: TRBV27
j_call: TRBJ1-4
cdr3_aa: CASKKFNGGSANEKLFF

v_call: TRBV11-2
j_call: TRBJ2-2
cdr3_aa: CASSLHTGELFF

v_call: TRBV18
j_call: TRBJ2-1
cdr3_aa: CASSPPGQGSYNEQFF

v_call: TRBV7-2
j_call: TRBJ1-6
cdr3_aa: CASSSNRGEMTLHF

v_call: TRBV19
j_call: TRBJ2-7
cdr3_aa: CASSIGGGGDYEQYF

v_call: TRBV6-5
j_call: TRBJ1-6
cdr3_aa: CASSYDRGYSPLHF

v_call: TRBV14
j_call: TRBJ2-1
cdr3_aa: CASSLGLAGVGQFF

v_call: TRBV9
j_call: TRBJ1-2
cdr3_aa: CASSVNAGGQYGYTF

v_call: TRBV12-3/TRBV12-4
j_call: TRBJ1-2
cdr3_aa: CASSLRPGYGYTF

v_call: TRBV4-3
j_call: TRBJ2-7
cdr3_aa: CASSQDTGQGLYEQYF

v_call: TRBV7-9
j_call: TRBJ2-3
cdr3_aa: CASSLMGLRTDTQYF

v_call: TRBV10-3
j_call: TRBJ1-2
cdr3_aa: CAISRPGTGNYGYTF

v_call: TRBV5-5
j_call: TRBJ2-7
cdr3_aa: CASSLVGTEPWYEQYF

v_call: TRBV7-9
j_call: TRBJ1-1
cdr3_aa: CASSLLTVEAFF

v_call: TRBV10-1
j_call: TRBJ2-1
cdr3_aa: CASSELAGSYNEQFF

v_call: TRBV3-1/TRBV3-2
j_call: TRBJ1-1
cdr3_aa: CASSQVRGTEAFF

v_call: TRBV7-9
j_call: TRBJ2-5
cdr3_aa: CASSLVGIAGGPQETQYF

v_call: TRBV4-1
j_call: TRBJ2-1
cdr3_aa: CASLDSLGNEQFF

v_call: TRBV11-1
j_call: TRBJ2-7
cdr3_aa: CASSLEGTGNYEQYF

v_call: TRBV28
j_call: TRBJ1-1
cdr3_aa: CASSLDTPEAFF

v_call: TRBV5-1
j_call: TRBJ2-6
cdr3_aa: CASSLADRAGANVLTF

v_call: TRBV7-9
j_call: TRBJ1-2
cdr3_aa: CASSLDQRGGGLYGYTF

v_call: TRBV29-1
j_call: TRBJ1-2
cdr3_aa: CSVEFPTAYGYTF

v_call: TRBV9
j_call: TRBJ1-1
cdr3_aa: CASSALQGGDTEAFF

v_call: TRBV28
j_call: TRBJ2-3
cdr3_aa: CASSPPLAVEPDTQYF

v_call: TRBV27
j_call: TRBJ2-1
cdr3_aa: CASSWGPGGSSYNEQFF

v_call: TRBV10-1
j_call: TRBJ2-7
cdr3_aa: CASSENGLASYEQYF

v_call: TRBV7-9
j_call: TRBJ1-3
cdr3_aa: CASSRTGEGNTIYF

v_call: TRBV19
j_call: TRBJ2-1
cdr3_aa: CASSSTSLGEQFF

v_call: TRBV7-6
j_call: TRBJ1-5
cdr3_aa: CASSRPPSEKLKDRVYQPQHF